This TCR beta chain was captured by sequencing in a study of blood T cell repertoires in COVID-19. As for the study in general: The origin of the acute and convalescent COVID-19 samples was the United States, Italy and Spain. Sources were T cells, B-cell-depleted T cells, or PBMCs; the material itself was cDNA or gDNA.

The CDR3 consists of 15 residues. Germline-derived CDR1 and CDR2 are LNHNV and YYDKDF (reference sequence). V was shortened by 3 bases and J by 3 bases, with 15 bases between the two germline ends. Source study methods: Estimated nucleated cell counts came from reference gene primer amplification. Clones were read by immunoSEQ multiplex PCR, and TCRdb kept only the in-frame ones, dropping some. The DNA was the basis for D and trimming; V, J and clone size are from that table. This sample has 150,000 to 200,000 clones, with about nine tenths found just once. This TCR was recovered from a young woman who had recovered from COVID-19. The chain combines TRBV15 with TRBJ2-7, with D maybe TRBD2 (6 bases). Sequencing used PBMCs or T cells enriched from blood (not recorded which). CDR3 in DNA: TGTGCCACCAGCAGGATGGGGACTCGGGACTACGAGCAGTACTTC. Its translation: CATSRMGTRDYEQYF. Supplemented by reference TRBV15 and TRBJ2-7, the full variable domain reads DAMVIQNPRYQVTQFGKPVTLSCSQTLNHNVMYWYQQKSSQAPKLLFHYYDKDFNNEADTPDNFQSRRPNTSFCFLDIRSPGLGDTAMYLCATSRMGTRDYEQYFGPGTRLTVT.